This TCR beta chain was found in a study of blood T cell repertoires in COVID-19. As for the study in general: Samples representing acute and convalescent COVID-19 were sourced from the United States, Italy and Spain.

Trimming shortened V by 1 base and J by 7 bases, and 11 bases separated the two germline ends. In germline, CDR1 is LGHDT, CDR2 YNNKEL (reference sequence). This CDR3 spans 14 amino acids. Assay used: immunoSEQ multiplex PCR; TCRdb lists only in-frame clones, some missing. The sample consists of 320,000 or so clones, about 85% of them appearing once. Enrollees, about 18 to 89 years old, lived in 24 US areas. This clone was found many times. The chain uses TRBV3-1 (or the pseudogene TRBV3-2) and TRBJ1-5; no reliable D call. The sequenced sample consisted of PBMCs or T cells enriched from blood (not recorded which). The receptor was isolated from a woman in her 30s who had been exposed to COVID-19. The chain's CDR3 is CASSQGGGYQPQHF. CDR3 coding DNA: TGTGCCAGCAGCCAAGGAGGTGGGTACCAGCCCCAGCATTTT.